This T cell receptor beta chain originates from a study of memory CD4+ T cells and cytomegalovirus serostatus. General observations from the study: Suggested: most of the CMV-linked TCR signature lies in CD4+ memory cells. Each of fewer than 80 CMV-associated TCRbeta sequences occurred in one to five individuals.

Per the germline V gene, CDR1 is MNHEY and CDR2 is SVGAGI. The CDR3 loop spans 14 amino acids. The trim removed 7 bases at V and 7 bases at J, leaving 10 bases unmatched. Authors' methods: Out-of-frame sequences were removed, leaving about 2.2 million distinct TCRbeta sequences. Sequencing used immunoSEQ multiplex PCR; TCRdb keeps in-frame clones, though not all of them. The V and J calls and clone size were taken over from that table, and D and trimming were inferred from the DNA. In the table there are some 95,000 clones, about four fifths of which are singletons. The sort gate was single viable CD3+CD4+CD8-CD45RO+ cells for memory CD4+ T cells. CD4+ T cells were isolated by positive magnetic selection. This clone was seen just once. The antigen is unknown.

This sequence originates from an adult in good health and CMV-seropositive. The J gene is TRBJ2-7, the V gene TRBV6-5; 10 bases fit TRBD1. Sequencing was done on a sample of memory CD4+ T cells from blood. CDR3 sequence: CASNPGTGVQEQYF. CDR3 bases: TGTGCCAGCAATCCCGGGACAGGGGTCCAAGAGCAGTACTTC.